This entry lists 5 T cell receptor beta chains sequenced from one sample in a study of cytomegalovirus exposure and HLA in healthy donors. In the PCR, 60 Vbeta and 13 Jbeta primers were used. Data came from immunoSEQ multiplex PCR; TCRdb stores just in-frame clones and leaves some out. The data show some 200,000 clones, roughly four fifths seen once. The sequencing input was PBMCs. The source is a woman aged 18-29 years in good health and CMV-seronegative.

The table lists this clone with a few counts. This sequence joins TRBV28 and TRBJ2-6; TRBD1 agrees at 7 bases. The germline CDR1 and CDR2 sequences are MDHEN and SYDVKM. CDR3 length: 19 residues. Unmatched junction bases numbered 13, after V lost 5 bases and J lost 0 bases. The CDR3 spells CASSPLLVTGHSGANVLTF. The DNA for the CDR3 is TGTGCCAGCAGTCCCCTTCTGGTGACAGGGCACTCTGGGGCCAACGTCCTGACTTTC.

The gene calls are TRBV2 and TRBJ1-2, with 8 bases matching TRBD1. After removal of 6 bases from V and 3 bases from J, the junction contained 9 bases not matched to a gene. Germline V CDR1 and CDR2: SNHLY, FYNNEI. CDR3 length: 15 residues. CDR3 sequence: CASSYATGVDYGYTF. The CDR3 DNA is TGTGCCAGCAGCTACGCGACAGGGGTTGACTATGGCTACACCTTC.

This chain connects TRBV29-1 to TRBJ2-1; TRBD2 matches 8 bases. Losses at the gene ends were 4 bases for V and 7 bases for J; bases not matched to a gene: 6. CDR1 and CDR2 (germline): SQVTM, ANQGSEA. CDR3 length equals 13 residues. CDR3 bases: TGCAGCGTTGTAAGCGGGAGACTTAATGAGCAGTTCTTC. Encoded protein: CSVVSGRLNEQFF.

V gene TRBV2 combines with J gene TRBJ1-5, with a possible D match to TRBD1 (5 bases). The CDR3 sequence is 14 residues long. Trimming left V 3 bases short and J 5 bases short, with 11 bases between. Germline CDR1 reads SNHLY; CDR2 reads FYNNEI. The CDR3 DNA reads as TGTGCCAGCAGTGACCGGGCAGGGTATCAGCCCCAGCATTTT. It is translated as CASSDRAGYQPQHF.

The CDR3 nucleotides are TGTGCCAGCAGCCGCCTCGGACAGGGAGAAGGCTCCTACGAGCAGTACTTC. It yields the protein CASSRLGQGEGSYEQYF. The chain combines TRBV11-2 with TRBJ2-7; 8 bases are a match to TRBD1. The CDR3 contains 17 residues. V lost 5 bases, J lost 0 bases, and 12 bases stayed unmatched. CDR1 is SGHAT and CDR2 is FQNNGV in the germline V gene.